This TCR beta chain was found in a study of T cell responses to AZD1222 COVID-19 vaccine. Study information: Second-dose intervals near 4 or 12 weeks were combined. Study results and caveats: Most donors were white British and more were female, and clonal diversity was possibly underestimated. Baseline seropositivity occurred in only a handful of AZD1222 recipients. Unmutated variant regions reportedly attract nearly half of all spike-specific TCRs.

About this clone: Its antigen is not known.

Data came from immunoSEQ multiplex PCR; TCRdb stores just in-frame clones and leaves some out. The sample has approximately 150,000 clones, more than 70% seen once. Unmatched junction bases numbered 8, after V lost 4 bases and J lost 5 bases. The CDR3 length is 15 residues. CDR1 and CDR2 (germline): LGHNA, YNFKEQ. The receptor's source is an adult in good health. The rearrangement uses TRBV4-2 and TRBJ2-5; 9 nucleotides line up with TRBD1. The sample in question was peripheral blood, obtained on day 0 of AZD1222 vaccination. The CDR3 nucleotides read TGTGCCAGCAGCCTACGGACAGGGGTCGGGGAGACCCAGTACTTC. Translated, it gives CASSLRTGVGETQYF.